This T cell receptor (beta chain) was retrieved from a study of graft-versus-host responses after intestinal transplantation. Across the whole study: As for transplant type, recipients had multivisceral, liver-intestinal, or isolated intestinal grafts. Induction using anti-thymocyte globulin, followed by tacrolimus and steroids for 2 to 4 years, was given to all recipients. Study-level points and caveats: In recipient marrow, GvH clones were found, and some appeared first in ileum or blood. Graft-versus-host to host-versus-graft clonal ratios in allografts were high in patients with graft-donor T cell macrochimerism.

Measured with immunoSEQ multiplex PCR; TCRdb has only the in-frame clones, and not every one. The sample yields about 100,000 clones, roughly 87% seen once. Trimming removed 1 base at V and 1 base at J, with 13 bases between. Germline V lookup: CDR1 MGHRA, CDR2 YSYEKL. The CDR3 contains 16 residues. As regards this clone: Antigen specificity is unknown.

The clonotype comes from a human donor who was the organ donor for an intestinal transplant. The material was unstimulated CD4+ T cells sorted from spleen or lymph node cells, obtained before transplant. The chain has TRBV4-1 and TRBJ1-1, with D uncertain. CDR3 sequence reads: CASSQGLLGENTEAFF. The CDR3 DNA follows: TGCGCCAGCAGCCAAGGTCTTTTGGGAGAGAACACTGAAGCTTTCTTT.